This T cell receptor (beta chain) is from a study of CD8 T cells in Susac syndrome. General study points: It was acknowledged in the study that the number of individuals who were included in its TCR sequencing and HLA analysis was relatively small.

The multiple sclerosis control cohort comprised treatment-naive individuals presenting with stable or active relapsing-remitting disease. The CD8+ and CD4+ T cells were isolated magnetically using a negative isolation approach, whereas the TEMRA cells were enriched by FACS. The CDR3 totals 15 residues. V lost 1 base to trimming and J lost 6 bases, with 19 bases between them. CDR1 is SQVTM and CDR2 is ANQGSEA in the germline V gene. On this clonotype itself: No antigen is known for it.

RNA, at about 0.45 to 1 ug, was reverse transcribed with random hexamers. Multiplex PCR with immunoSEQ amplified the TCR beta CDR3 across 54 Vbeta and 13 Jbeta. In TCRdb, the immunoSEQ multiplex PCR reads were re-called with MiXCR into one record per CDR3 protein. The data show 200,000 or so distinct CDR3 sequences, approximately 90% seen once. The sample taken for sequencing was CD8+ T cells from PBMCs. This TCR was recovered from a human donor with multiple sclerosis. V usage is TRBV29-1 and J usage is TRBJ2-7; D may match TRBD1 or TRBD2 (5 bases each). The CDR3 is CSVEGVGVGKSEQYF. CDR3 in DNA: TGCAGCGTTGAAGGCGTGGGGGTGGGGAAATCCGAGCAGTACTTC.